Included here is one T cell receptor (beta chain) sequence, with context. This clone appeared once. Its binding antigen is unknown. Nothing much larger sits one base from this clone, and base qualities are not available. The data originate from a study of T cells in localized non-small cell lung cancer (dated by TCRdb to about 2020). For the wider study: The study analyzed T cell repertoires of about 230 early-stage NSCLC patients, comparing tumors and uninvolved tumor-adjacent lungs. All 250 or so NSCLC patients in the cohort were treatment-naive and had localized lung tumors that were resected. A mean age of roughly 66 years was recorded for the NSCLC patients, of whom 120 to 150 were male and 95 to 110 were female.

At diagnosis, peripheral blood, uninvolved tumor-adjacent lung and tumor were collected and were preserved as a mix of fresh-frozen and FFPE material. For TCR repertoire profiling, blood samples were analyzed in the form of peripheral blood mononuclear cells. TCR beta CDR3 regions were sequenced from DNA using the immunoSEQ Assay. The source study handled its data this way. To compute T cell density, TCR beta template counts were normalized to usable DNA, which was estimated by amplifying housekeeping genes. Using the preseqR package, richness was estimated by extrapolating to 120,000 templates for tissue samples and 400,000 templates for PBMC samples. Clonality was defined by subtracting Pielou's evenness from one. Differential abundance testing on productive amino-acid clonotypes, with a minimum total count of 5 and an alpha of 0.1, was used to identify tissue-enriched TCRs. The Jaccard Index and the Morisita Overlap Index were used to quantify repertoire overlap between compartments. GLIPH grouped TCR beta CDR3s together with public tetramer-defined viral CDR3s, and a viral motif had to include at least three viral sequences and show V-gene enrichment. TCRdb took over this immuneACCESS table, retaining in-frame rearrangements with V and J assigned. Such tables are incomplete; in checked studies, under half of the missing clones stem from an unresolved V gene, and the remainder is unexplained. D and trimming were read from the DNA, whereas the V and J calls and clone size are those reported in that table. The sample profile shows 50,000 to 55,000 clones; over 70% of them were found once. The ten largest account for roughly a sixth of the sample.

General conclusions and limits of the study: Higher T cell density in blood was associated with longer overall survival, whereas higher clonality in adjacent lung was associated with shorter survival. Since the design was exploratory, TCR variables were selected using unadjusted p-values with no false-discovery rate correction. Uninvolved tumor-adjacent lung showed the highest T cell clonality, higher than tumor, which suggests more focused antigenic responses in the adjacent lung. Because multi-region sequencing of the tumors was not done, intratumor heterogeneity could not be ruled out. Of the top 100 tumor clones, a median of roughly 53 were detected in paired uninvolved adjacent lung; roughly 29 were also among that lung's top 100.

From its cysteine to its phenylalanine, the CDR3 spans 13 amino acids. Just CDR3 DNA is preserved here, 39 bases in frame from base 1. Cut back by 3 bases and 0 bases, the V and J ends lie 5 bases apart. CDR1 and CDR2 were assigned from the germline V gene (reference sequence) as SGHAT and FQDESV. Material: peripheral blood mononuclear cells, obtained before any cancer treatment. The clonotype originates from a man aged 35 to 70 with stage III lung adenocarcinoma. The chain is encoded by TRBV11-1 joined to TRBJ1-1, with no D gene named confidently. The bases read TGTGCCAGCAGCTTTGGGTTGAACACTGAAGCTTTCTTT. This translates into CASSFGLNTEAFF.